This T cell receptor beta chain is from a study of human T cells and chemical hapten exposure (dated by TCRdb to 2020 to 2022). Describing the broader study: For sensitization, 2% DPC in acetone was applied to a roughly 2 cm by roughly 2 cm area of upper inner arm skin. Weekly therapeutic DPC doses were additionally applied to the scalp of patients throughout the roughly 24-week study period. Blood was sampled from patients pre-sensitization (week 0) and at 2, 6 and about 24 weeks after DPC sensitization. Approximately 28 alopecia patients provided blood for TCR sequencing at one to four time points (pre-sensitization, 2, 6 and 24 weeks). The study tracked peripheral blood TCR repertoire changes in vivo during primary and secondary sensitization to the hapten diphenylcyclopropenone (DPC) in alopecia patients. The mostly female patient cohort included alopecia areata with under or over 50% scalp involvement, alopecia totalis and alopecia universalis. Patch testing was done on the upper back using Finn chambers containing 0.01% DPC, and results were scored after 6 days according to International Contact Dermatitis Research Group standards. Libraries were pooled for sequencing, and per-sample TCR yields varied mainly because of small differences in library volumes within the pool.

To note about this clonotype: It lacks a known antigen. Qualities for individual bases were not recorded, and no much larger clone is one base off.

This specimen's time point label, interpreted: patch test 3, about 24 weeks after DPC sensitization. Taken with the paper, the label for treatment or condition translates to: therapeutic diphenylcyclopropenone sensitization with weekly scalp DPC. At each patch-test visit, blood was drawn before the patch test was applied. To be eligible, patients had to be aged 18 to 70, diagnosed with alopecia and judged suitable for DPC therapy, while pregnant patients were excluded. Total RNA was isolated from unfractionated whole blood collected in Tempus Blood RNA tubes. Trimming costs V 5 bases and J 2 bases, and their ends lie 14 bases apart. The CDR3 runs 14 residues from the cysteine to the phenylalanine. Only the CDR3 region is kept as DNA, spanning 42 bases read in frame from base 1. The germline V gene (reference sequence) specifies DFQATT as CDR1 and SNEGSKA as CDR2. Preparation of the library involved RACE. Sequencing relied on a NextSeq 500. During library preparation, unique molecular identifiers were attached to individual cDNA molecules so that TCRs could be counted in a quantitative, reproducible way. For every blood RNA sample, sequencing covered both the TCR alpha and TCR beta chains. Processing in the source paper ran as follows. The median number of TCRs per sample was around 96,000, ranging from about 20,000 to 750,000. The Decombinator software suite was used to annotate V, J and CDR3 in the TCR reads. To make PS versus PT1 abundance plots, every sample was subsampled to the same number of TCRs (28,000). Expanded TCRs were defined as absent before sensitization and observed at least eight times at the 2-week time point. TCRdb cleaned the public reads at Q25 with fastp, built clones with MiXCR and kept in-frame beta chains. Rows merge per CDR3 protein into single entries with the most common DNA and genes. TCRdb, rather than the study authors, made the V and J calls. For this sample the table gives about 120,000 distinct CDR3 sequences, of which about 11% were detected only once. The ten largest make up around 2.4% of the sample.

Overall results and qualifications from the work: A positive correlation was found between the number of PT1 expanded TCRs and patch test score, with significance reached at thresholds 8, 16 and 32 but not 4. Alopecia, a presumed autoimmune disease, was present in all patients, so the immune response of the patients might differ from that of healthy individuals. The number of TCRs above 1 in 1000 frequency did not change with DPC sensitization; there was no evidence of global repertoire structure alterations. Compared with pre-sensitization or healthy control sets, expanded TCRs formed significantly more large CDR3 similarity clusters, which is consistent with antigen-driven responses. Repeated subsampling changed both the strength of the expansion versus patch-test correlation and the threshold at which that correlation became significant.

Recombination linked TRBV20-1 to TRBJ2-3, with the D gene not confidently named. The origin of this receptor is a woman between 50 and 59 years old with alopecia areata. Some clones in this sample may be carry-over from other donors' samples. Sequenced material: whole blood, taken in connection with sensitization to the hapten diphenylcyclopropenone (DPC). Read as DNA, the sequence is TGCAGTGCTTCTGGACGGATATACACAGATACGCAGTATTTT. Translated, it reads CSASGRIYTDTQYF.